The 5 T cell receptor beta chains below all came from one sample that was sequenced in a study of human T cells and chemical hapten exposure. Time point denoted: patch test 3, about 24 weeks after DPC sensitization. Documented treatment: therapeutic diphenylcyclopropenone sensitization with weekly scalp DPC. TCRdb analysed the RACE reads with MiXCR anew, one entry per CDR3 protein. The table records 85,000 to 100,000 distinct CDR3 sequences, 25% to 35% of them present only once. The sequencing here drew on whole blood, taken in connection with sensitization to the hapten diphenylcyclopropenone (DPC). The source of these receptors is a man between 40 and 49 years old with alopecia areata. Some clones in this sample may be carry-over from other donors' samples.

The table lists this clonotype with a few counts. This sequence joins TRBV27 and TRBJ2-1; D possibly corresponds to TRBD2 (6 bases). Germline V CDR1 and CDR2: MNHEY, SMNVEV (reference sequence). Trimming removed 4 bases at V and 9 bases at J, with 10 bases between. The CDR3 spans 12 residues. The CDR3 is CASSSAGSEQFF. The CDR3 bases are TGTGCCAGCAGTTCCGCGGGGTCTGAGCAGTTCTTC.

This chain joins TRBV15 and TRBJ2-1; 7 nucleotides agree with TRBD1. Germline CDR1 reads LNHNV; CDR2 reads YYDKDF (reference sequence). The CDR3 is made up of 15 amino acids. Trimming took 1 base from V and 4 from J; bases not matched to a gene: 4. The CDR3 reads CATSRGGRGYNEQFF. DNA for the CDR3: TGTGCCACCAGCAGAGGAGGCAGGGGGTACAATGAGCAGTTCTTC.

The V call is TRBV6-5, the J call TRBJ2-3; no firm D call. The CDR3 runs 16 residues. Germline loops: CDR1 MNHEY, CDR2 SVGAGI. V lost 4 bases and J 4 bases, leaving 18 bases between the germline ends. Here the CDR3 DNA reads TGTGCCAGCAGTTCCGTCAGGTCTCGGAGAGCAGATACGCAGTATTTT. Translating it yields CASSSVRSRRADTQYF.

The chain links TRBV12-3 or TRBV12-4 to TRBJ2-3, with TRBD1 matching 7 bases. CDR3 length equals 12 residues. The ends lost 3 bases at V and 13 bases at J; junction bases unmatched: 7. The CDR3, as DNA: TGTGCCAGCAGTTTTTCTTCAGGGGGAGAGTATTTT. It encodes CASSFSSGGEYF.

This clonotype was observed a handful of times. The chain recombines TRBV24-1 with TRBJ2-3; unclear D gene. Deletions cut 0 bases from V and 2 bases from J, with 8 bases between. CDR3 length equals 15 residues. The germline V gene has CDR1 KGHDR and CDR2 SFDVKD. CDR3 sequence (DNA): TGTGCCACCAGTGATTTGAAGACACCCACAGATACGCAGTATTTT. This translates into CATSDLKTPTDTQYF.